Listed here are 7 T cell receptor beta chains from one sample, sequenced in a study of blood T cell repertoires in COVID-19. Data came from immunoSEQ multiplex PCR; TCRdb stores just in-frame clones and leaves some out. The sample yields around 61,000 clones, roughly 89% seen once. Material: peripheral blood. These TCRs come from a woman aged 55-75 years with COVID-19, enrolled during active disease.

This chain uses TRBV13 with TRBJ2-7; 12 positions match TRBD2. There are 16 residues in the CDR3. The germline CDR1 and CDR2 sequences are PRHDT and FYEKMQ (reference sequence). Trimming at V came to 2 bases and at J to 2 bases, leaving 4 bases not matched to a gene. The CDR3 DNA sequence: TGTGCCAGCAGCTTAACCGCTAGCGGGGGGGCCTACGAGCAGTACTTC. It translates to CASSLTASGGAYEQYF.

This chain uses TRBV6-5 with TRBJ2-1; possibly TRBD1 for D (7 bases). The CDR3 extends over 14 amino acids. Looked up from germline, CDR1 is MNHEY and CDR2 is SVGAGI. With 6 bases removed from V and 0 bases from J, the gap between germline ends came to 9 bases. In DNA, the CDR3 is TGTGCCAGCAGGCGGGACAGCTCCTACAATGAGCAGTTCTTC. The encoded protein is CASRRDSSYNEQFF.

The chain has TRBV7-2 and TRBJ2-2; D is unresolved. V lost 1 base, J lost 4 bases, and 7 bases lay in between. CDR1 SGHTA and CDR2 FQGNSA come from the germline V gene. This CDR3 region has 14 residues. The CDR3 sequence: CASSLVLATGELFF. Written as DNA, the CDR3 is TGTGCCAGCAGCTTAGTCTTAGCCACCGGGGAGCTGTTTTTT.

CDR3 loop: CASSLERHRGTEAFF. The DNA of the CDR3 is TGTGCCAGCAGCTTAGAGCGGCACCGCGGGACTGAAGCTTTCTTT. The rearrangement joins TRBV7-9 to TRBJ1-1; the D is unclear. The germline gives CDR1 SEHNR, CDR2 FQNEAQ (reference sequence). Trimming pared 1 base from V and 5 bases from J, leaving 14 bases between. The CDR3 runs 15 residues.

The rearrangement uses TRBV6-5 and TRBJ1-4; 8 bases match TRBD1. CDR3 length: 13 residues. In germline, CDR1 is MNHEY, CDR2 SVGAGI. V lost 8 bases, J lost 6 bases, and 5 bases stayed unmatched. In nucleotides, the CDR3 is TGTGCCAGCCGGACAGGGAATTATGAAAAACTGTTTTTT. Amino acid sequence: CASRTGNYEKLFF.

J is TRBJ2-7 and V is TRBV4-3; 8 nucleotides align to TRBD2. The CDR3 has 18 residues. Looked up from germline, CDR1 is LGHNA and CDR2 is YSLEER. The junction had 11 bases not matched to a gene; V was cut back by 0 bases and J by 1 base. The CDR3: CASSQDGGGRPSSYEQYF. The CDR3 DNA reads TGCGCCAGCAGCCAAGATGGGGGCGGGAGGCCATCTTCCTACGAGCAGTACTTC.

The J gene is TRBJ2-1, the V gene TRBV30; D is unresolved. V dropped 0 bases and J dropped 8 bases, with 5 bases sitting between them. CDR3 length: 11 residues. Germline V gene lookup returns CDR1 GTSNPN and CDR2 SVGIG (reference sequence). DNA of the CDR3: TGTGCCTGGAGTGTCTGGCATGAGCAGTTCTTC. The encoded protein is CAWSVWHEQFF.